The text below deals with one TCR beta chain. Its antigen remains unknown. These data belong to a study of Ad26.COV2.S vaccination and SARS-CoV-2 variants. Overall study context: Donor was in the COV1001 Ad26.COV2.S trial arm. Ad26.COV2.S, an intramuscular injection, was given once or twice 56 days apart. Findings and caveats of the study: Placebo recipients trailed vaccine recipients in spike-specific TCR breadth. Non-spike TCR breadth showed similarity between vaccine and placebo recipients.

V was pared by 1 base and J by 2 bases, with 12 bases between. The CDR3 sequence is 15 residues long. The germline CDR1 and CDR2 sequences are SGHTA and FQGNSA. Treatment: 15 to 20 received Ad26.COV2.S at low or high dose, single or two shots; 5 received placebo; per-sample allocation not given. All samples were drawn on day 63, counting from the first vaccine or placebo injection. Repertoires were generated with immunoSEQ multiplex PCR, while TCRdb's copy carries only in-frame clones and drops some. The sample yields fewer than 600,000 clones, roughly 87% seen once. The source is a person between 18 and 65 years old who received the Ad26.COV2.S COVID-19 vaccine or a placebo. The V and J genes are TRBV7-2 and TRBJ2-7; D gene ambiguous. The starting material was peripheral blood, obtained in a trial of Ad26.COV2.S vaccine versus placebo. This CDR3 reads CASSLGGVSTYEQYF. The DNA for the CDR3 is TGTGCCAGCAGCTTAGGAGGAGTCTCCACCTACGAGCAGTACTTC.